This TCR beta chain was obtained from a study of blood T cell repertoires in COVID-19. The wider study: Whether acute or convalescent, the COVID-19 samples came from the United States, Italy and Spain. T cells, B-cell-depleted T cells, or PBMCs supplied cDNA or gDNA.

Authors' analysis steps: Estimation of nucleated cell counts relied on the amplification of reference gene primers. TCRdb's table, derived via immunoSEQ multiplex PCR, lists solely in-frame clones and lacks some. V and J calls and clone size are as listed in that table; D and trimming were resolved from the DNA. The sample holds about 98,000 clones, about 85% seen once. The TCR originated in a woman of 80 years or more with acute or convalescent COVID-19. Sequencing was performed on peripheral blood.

The CDR3 spells CASSLDVGIGNTIYF. The CDR3 nucleotides read TGTGCCAGCAGCTTAGATGTGGGCATAGGAAACACCATATATTTT. V gene TRBV13 combines with J gene TRBJ1-3; D is unclear. V was trimmed by 1 base and J by 4 bases, leaving 11 bases between them. Germline V CDR1 and CDR2: PRHDT, FYEKMQ (reference sequence). The CDR3 is 15 residues long.